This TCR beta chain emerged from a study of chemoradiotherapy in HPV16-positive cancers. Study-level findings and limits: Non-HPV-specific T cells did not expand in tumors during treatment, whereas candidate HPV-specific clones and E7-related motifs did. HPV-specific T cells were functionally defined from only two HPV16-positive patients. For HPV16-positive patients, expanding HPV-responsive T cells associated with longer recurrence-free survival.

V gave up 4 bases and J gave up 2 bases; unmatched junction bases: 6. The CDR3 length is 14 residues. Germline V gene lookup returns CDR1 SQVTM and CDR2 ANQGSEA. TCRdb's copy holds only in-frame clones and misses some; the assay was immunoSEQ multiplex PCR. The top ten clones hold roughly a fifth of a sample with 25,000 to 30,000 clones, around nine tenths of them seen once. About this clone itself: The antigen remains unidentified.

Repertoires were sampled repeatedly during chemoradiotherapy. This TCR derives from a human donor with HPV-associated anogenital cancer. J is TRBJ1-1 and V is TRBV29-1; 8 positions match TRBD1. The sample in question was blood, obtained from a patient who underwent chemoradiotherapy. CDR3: CSVARGQGNTEAFF. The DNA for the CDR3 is TGCAGCGTTGCTAGAGGACAGGGTAACACTGAAGCTTTCTTT.